Shown below are 24 T cell receptor beta chains from a single sample sequenced in a study of OX40 agonist ivuxolimab in advanced cancers. To prepare the library, the immunoSEQ multiplex PCR assay was applied. Imported from immuneACCESS, the table was reduced by TCRdb to in-frame sequences with V and J called. These copies leave out some clones; in studies compared against another copy, an unresolved V gene accounts for under half, and the cause of the remainder is not known. Recorded for this sample are roughly 56,000 clones; 84% of them occurred a single time. The ten top clones hold roughly 4.4% of the sample. Sequenced material: CD4+ or CD8+ T cells sorted from blood, taken in a trial of the OX40 agonist ivuxolimab. The receptors originated from an adult with an advanced solid tumor such as melanoma, head and neck, liver or kidney cancer.

A remark on this clone: Additional DNA sequences in this sample encode the identical CDR3. The rearrangement uses TRBV4-1 and TRBJ2-5, with TRBD2 matching 11 bases. From germline, CDR1 is MGHRA and CDR2 YSYEKL. The CDR3 covers 17 residues. J lost 2 bases, V lost 2 bases, and 7 bases had no gene match. CDR3 region: CASSQLAGGGLQETQYF. DNA for the CDR3: TGCGCCAGCAGCCAATTAGCGGGGGGGGGCCTTCAAGAGACCCAGTACTTC.

This chain links TRBV6-1 with TRBJ1-1, with D hard to call. The germline V gene encodes CDR1 MNHNS and CDR2 SASEGT. This CDR3 contains 14 residues. The ends were cut back, 1 base at V and 5 bases at J, with 11 bases in the middle. The CDR3 is CASSEGGLGTEAFF. The CDR3 DNA reads TGTGCCAGCAGTGAAGGAGGCTTAGGGACTGAAGCTTTCTTT.

The CDR3 region is CASSEKPVGTEAFF. CDR3 DNA sequence: TGCGCCAGCAGTGAGAAACCGGTGGGCACTGAAGCTTTCTTT. The V call is TRBV10-2, the J call TRBJ1-1; D unresolved. Looked up from germline, CDR1 is WSHSY and CDR2 is SAAADI. V lost 2 bases to trimming and J lost 4 bases, with 11 bases between them. This CDR3 has 14 amino acids.

This clone is a singleton in its sample. The chain is built from TRBV18 and TRBJ2-2, with 10 nucleotides matching TRBD1. The length of the CDR3 is 14 residues. CDR1 is KGHSH and CDR2 is LQKENI in the germline V gene. The trim removed 3 bases at V and 5 bases at J, leaving 0 bases unmatched. The CDR3 nucleotides read TGTGCCAGCTCACCGGGACAGGGGACCGGGGAGCTGTTTTTT. It yields the protein CASSPGQGTGELFF.

V and J are TRBV19 and TRBJ1-1, with D hard to call. CDR1 and CDR2 from the germline V gene are LNHDA and SQIVND (reference sequence). CDR3 length: 12 residues. V was trimmed by 10 bases and J by 7 bases, leaving 16 bases between them. The CDR3: CATPPAGIEAFF. In DNA form, the CDR3 reads TGTGCCACCCCCCCGGCGGGTATTGAAGCTTTCTTT.

The V gene is TRBV29-1, the J gene TRBJ1-2; D might be TRBD1 (6 bases). The CDR3 consists of 15 residues. V lost 4 bases, J lost 0 bases, and 15 bases lay in between. Germline V gives CDR1 SQVTM, CDR2 ANQGSEA. CDR3 coding DNA: TGCAGCGTTGTCGCAGGGGCCCTAGCTAACTATGGCTACACCTTC. This codes for CSVVAGALANYGYTF.

The chain joins TRBV2 to TRBJ2-1; D not certain. The germline V gene encodes CDR1 SNHLY and CDR2 FYNNEI. The CDR3 has 14 amino acids. Trimming removed 6 bases from V and 9 bases from J, with 18 bases in between. The CDR3 region has the DNA TGTGCCAGCAGCGATTCCCCGCAACGCGGTGAGCAGTTCTTC. Residues: CASSDSPQRGEQFF.

The chain links TRBV9 to TRBJ2-7; D gene uncertain. CDR1 SGDLS and CDR2 YYNGEE come from the germline V gene. V was shortened by 0 bases and J by 4 bases, with 8 bases between the two germline ends. This CDR3 has 13 residues. The CDR3 region has the DNA TGTGCCAGCAGCGTAGACAGCAAGTACGAGCAGTACTTC. It yields the protein CASSVDSKYEQYF.

This chain uses TRBV9 with TRBJ1-1, with TRBD1 as a possible D gene (6 bases). Germline V gene sequence: CDR1 SGDLS, CDR2 YYNGEE. CDR3 length: 17 residues. Trimming stripped 7 bases from V and 1 base from J, with 23 bases between. The CDR3 loop is CASSRGGIKPGNTEAFF. In DNA form, the CDR3 reads TGTGCCAGCTCGAGGGGGGGAATTAAGCCGGGGAACACTGAAGCTTTCTTT.

This clone appeared a few times. The V call is TRBV27, the J call TRBJ2-2, with unresolved D. The V end was cut by 6 bases, the J end by 6 bases, with 11 bases between. The germline V gene has CDR1 MNHEY and CDR2 SMNVEV (reference sequence). The CDR3 totals 13 residues. The CDR3 coding sequence is TGTGCCAGCAGCCGCCGTTCTTCCGGGGAGCTGTTTTTT. Translating gives CASSRRSSGELFF.

This clone was observed a handful of times. V is TRBV2 and J is TRBJ2-3; D is possibly TRBD2 (5 bases). CDR1 is SNHLY, CDR2 FYNNEI, per germline. V lost 5 bases and J lost 5, with 14 bases in between. The CDR3 contains 14 residues. DNA for the CDR3: TGTGCCAGCAGTCAGGACGGAGGCGGAGATACGCAGTATTTT. As protein: CASSQDGGGDTQYF.

The rearrangement links TRBV9 to TRBJ2-3; tentative D call: TRBD2 (6 bases). The germline gives CDR1 SGDLS, CDR2 YYNGEE. V lost 0 bases and J lost 0, with 11 bases in between. This CDR3 comprises 16 residues. The DNA for the CDR3 is TGTGCCAGCAGCGTAGGGGCGGGGACTAGCACAGATACGCAGTATTTT. Encoded protein: CASSVGAGTSTDTQYF.

V gene TRBV5-5 combines with J gene TRBJ2-5; 9 bases agree with TRBD1. The J call may be faulty, since TRBJ2-7 better matches the DNA end. Germline loops: CDR1 SGHKS, CDR2 YYEKEE (reference sequence). This CDR3 contains 14 residues. The CDR3 nucleotides are TGTGCCAGCAGCCTAGGACAGGGGAACTACGAGCAGTACTTC. Translated: CASSLGQGNYEQYF.

This clone was recorded a few times. The chain recombines TRBV30 with TRBJ1-5; no firm D call. From germline, CDR1 is GTSNPN and CDR2 SVGIG (reference sequence). The CDR3 covers 14 residues. The V and J ends lost 3 bases and 4 bases respectively, with 13 bases between them. Written as DNA, the CDR3 is TGTGCCTGGAGCGAGGGCCTGTCGAATCAGCCCCAGCATTTT. Protein: CAWSEGLSNQPQHF. Variable domain in full (rest from reference TRBV30 and TRBJ1-5): SQTIHQWPATLVQPVGSPLSLECTVEGTSNPNLYWYRQAAGRGLQLLFYSVGIGQISSEVPQNLSASRPQDRQFILSSKKLLLSDSGFYLCAWSEGLSNQPQHFGDGTRLSIL.

V and J are TRBV7-3 and TRBJ2-1; 12 positions match TRBD2. With V trimmed by 5 bases and J by 9 bases, 8 bases remained unmatched. Looked up from germline, CDR1 is SGHTA and CDR2 is FQGTGA. The CDR3 is made up of 15 amino acids. CDR3 sequence: CASSPLAGGLSEQFF. As DNA, the CDR3 is TGTGCCAGCAGCCCGCTAGCGGGGGGGCTTAGTGAGCAGTTCTTC.

The sample holds a few counts of this clone. This chain connects TRBV6-1 to TRBJ1-1; D is unresolved. The CDR3 has 12 amino acids. In germline, CDR1 is MNHNS, CDR2 SASEGT. V was cut by 8 bases and J by 2 bases, with 9 bases left in between. CDR3 sequence: CASATDNTEAFF. The CDR3 coding sequence is TGTGCCAGCGCCACAGATAACACTGAAGCTTTCTTT.

The chain employs TRBV28 and TRBJ2-4; D uncertain. The ends were cut back, 7 bases at V and 5 bases at J, with 15 bases in the middle. Germline V gene lookup returns CDR1 MDHEN and CDR2 SYDVKM. The CDR3 runs to 14 residues. CDR3 sequence: CASIENGRENIQYF. CDR3 coding DNA: TGTGCCAGCATTGAAAATGGTAGGGAAAACATTCAGTACTTC.

V usage is TRBV2 and J usage is TRBJ2-1; either TRBD1 or TRBD2 may supply D (5 bases each). This CDR3 contains 16 residues. Trimming pared 7 bases from V and 4 bases from J, leaving 20 bases between. CDR1 and CDR2 from the germline V gene are SNHLY and FYNNEI. CDR3 DNA: TGTGCCAGCACCTCCTTATTGACGGGACCGTACAATGAGCAGTTCTTC. As protein: CASTSLLTGPYNEQFF. Full variable domain (rest looked up from reference TRBV2 and TRBJ2-1): EPEVTQTPSHQVTQMGQEVILRCVPISNHLYFYWYRQILGQKVEFLVSFYNNEISEKSEIFDDQFSVERPDGSNFTLKIRSTKLEDSAMYFCASTSLLTGPYNEQFFGPGTRLTVL.

J is TRBJ2-1 and V is TRBV4-1, with a weak D call TRBD2 (5 bases). Germline loops: CDR1 MGHRA, CDR2 YSYEKL. The length of the CDR3 is 15 residues. The V end lost 0 bases, the J end lost 10 bases, and 16 bases lay between the germline ends. CDR3 loop: CASSQDRRLPKEQFF. As DNA, the CDR3 is TGCGCCAGCAGCCAAGATCGGCGACTACCAAAGGAGCAGTTCTTC.

The chain links TRBV2 to TRBJ2-7; no definite D call. The CDR3 spans 14 residues. V dropped 3 bases and J dropped 3 bases, with 12 bases sitting between them. Germline V gene lookup returns CDR1 SNHLY and CDR2 FYNNEI. As DNA, the CDR3 is TGTGCCAGCAGTGAGGTGGGCACCGGCTACGAGCAGTACTTC. Translated: CASSEVGTGYEQYF.

This clone was recorded once. J is TRBJ2-2 and V is TRBV19; D is ambiguous. Germline V gene sequence: CDR1 LNHDA, CDR2 SQIVND (reference sequence). V was shortened by 2 bases and J by 0 bases, with 10 bases between the two germline ends. This CDR3 region has 16 residues. The chain's CDR3 is CASSIMAQSNTGELFF. Written as DNA, the CDR3 is TGTGCCAGTAGTATAATGGCTCAGTCGAACACCGGGGAGCTGTTTTTT.

This chain uses TRBV2 with TRBJ1-2; 7 bases align to TRBD1. Germline CDR1 is SNHLY and CDR2 is FYNNEI. The CDR3 totals 13 residues. After removal of 4 bases from V and 8 bases from J, the junction contained 7 bases not matched to a gene. The CDR3 DNA reads TGTGCCAGCAGTGCTGGGACAGTGGGGGGCTACACCTTC. This encodes CASSAGTVGGYTF.

This chain connects TRBV7-9 to TRBJ2-5, with D hard to call. Trimming pared 0 bases from V and 4 bases from J, leaving 12 bases between. The CDR3 is 15 amino acids. Germline lookup yields CDR1 SEHNR and CDR2 FQNEAQ (reference sequence). The CDR3 sequence: CASSLATATRETQYF. The CDR3 nucleotides are TGTGCCAGCAGCTTAGCAACAGCAACAAGAGAGACCCAGTACTTC.

V gene TRBV11-2 combines with J gene TRBJ2-7, with 11 bases matching TRBD1. CDR1 and CDR2 from the germline V gene are SGHAT and FQNNGV. This CDR3 region has 17 residues. The V segment lost 2 bases and the J segment 5 bases; nucleotides outside the gene matches: 11. As DNA, the CDR3 is TGTGCCAGCAGCTTAAATGACGTTCCGGGACAGGGGGACGAGCAGTACTTC. Its translation is CASSLNDVPGQGDEQYF. The full variable domain, rest sourced from reference TRBV11-2 and TRBJ2-7, is EAGVAQSPRYKIIEKRQSVAFWCNPISGHATLYWYQQILGQGPKLLIQFQNNGVVDDSQLPKDRFSAERLKGVDSTLKIQPAKLEDSAVYLCASSLNDVPGQGDEQYFGPGTRLTVT.